This T cell receptor beta chain was captured by sequencing in a study of OX40 agonist ivuxolimab in advanced cancers. Study-wide background: Patients took ivuxolimab, an agonistic anti-OX40 (CD134) antibody.

The germline V gene has CDR1 SGHTA and CDR2 FQGNSA. V was clipped by 1 base and J by 4 bases, with 11 bases between them. CDR3 length: 14 amino acids. The table came from immunoSEQ multiplex PCR; TCRdb's copy has only in-frame clones and leaves some out. The table has 60,000 to 90,000 clones, 80% to 90% seen once. The receptor was derived from an adult with an advanced solid tumor such as melanoma, head and neck, liver or kidney cancer. Sequencing was performed on CD4+ or CD8+ T cells sorted from blood, taken in a trial of the OX40 agonist ivuxolimab. This chain joins TRBV7-2 and TRBJ2-7; TRBD2 might be the D (5 bases). In DNA form, the CDR3 reads TGTGCCAGCAGCTTAGATAGCGTAAGATACGAGCAGTACTTC. It yields the protein CASSLDSVRYEQYF.